The entry that follows covers one T cell receptor (beta chain) sequence. The data are from a study of molecular identifiers for immune sequencing clone quantification. Each CDR3 protein gets one entry after TCRdb re-called the PCR reads with MiXCR. The repertoire includes about 86,000 distinct CDR3 sequences, around 25% of them detected once, and roughly 0.76% sits in the top ten. Germline CDR1 is LNHDA and CDR2 is SQIVND (reference sequence). CDR3 length: 16 residues. The V end lost 1 base, the J end lost 6 bases, and 16 bases lay between the germline ends. The source material was naive CD8+ T cells from blood, with Jurkat cell RNA spiked in. Regarding subset: FACS-sorted CD8+CD4-CCR7+CD45RA+ naive T cells. J is TRBJ1-5 and V is TRBV19; possibly TRBD1 for D (5 bases). The receptor comes from a human donor in good health. Some libraries in this study had Jurkat cell RNA spiked in. CDR3 residues: CASSIGDSGLGQPQHF. DNA of the CDR3: TGTGCCAGTAGTATAGGTGACAGTGGGCTTGGTCAGCCCCAGCATTTT. The whole variable domain, filled in from reference TRBV19 and TRBJ1-5, reads DGGITQSPKYLFRKEGQNVTLSCEQNLNHDAMYWYRQDPGQGLRLIYYSQIVNDFQKGDIAEGYSVSREKKESFPLTVTSAQKNPTAFYLCASSIGDSGLGQPQHFGDGTRLSIL.